This T cell receptor (beta chain) is drawn from a study of CD8 T cells in ankylosing spondylitis. Points from the study as a whole: Disease-linked clones bore a CD8+ phenotype, appearing relatively rarely in peripheral blood. Both synovial fluid and blood in reactive arthritis had previously been reported to carry some motif variants. For ankylosing spondylitis blood, a TCR beta motif of eight or nine highly homologous variants appeared characteristic. Researchers reportedly found disease-linked clones significantly enriched in matched ankylosing spondylitis synovial fluid.

This clonotype came up many times. As yet, its antigen is unknown. Quantitative barcoded 5'-RACE was used to prepare TCR beta libraries. TCRdb ran MiXCR on the 5' RACE reads and lists one entry per CDR3 protein. The table shows about 220,000 distinct CDR3 sequences, with just under 7.5% occurring only once. The CDR3 runs to 15 residues. CDR1 SEHNR and CDR2 FQNEAQ come from the germline V gene (reference sequence). V lost 5 bases, J lost 4 bases, and 17 bases lay in between. Sequenced: blood, either unsorted or a sorted T cell fraction (not recorded which). The chain recombines TRBV7-9 with TRBJ1-1; D may be TRBD1 (5 bases). This sequence was found in a male donor with ankylosing spondylitis. The CDR3 reads CASSLSVPGPTEAFF. CDR3 bases: TGTGCCAGCAGCCTATCGGTCCCGGGGCCCACTGAAGCTTTCTTT.